The 8 T cell receptor beta chains reported below all come from one sample, sequenced in a study of blood T cell repertoires in COVID-19. Libraries were prepared by immunoSEQ multiplex PCR; TCRdb keeps only in-frame clonotypes and omits some of them. The sample carries some 150,000 clones, about 79% recorded once. Material for sequencing was PBMCs or T cells enriched from blood (not recorded which). These receptor sequences come from a man aged 45 to 65 who had recovered from COVID-19.

This rearrangement joins TRBV6-6 to TRBJ1-5; 8 nucleotides align to TRBD1. Unmatched junction bases numbered 8, after V lost 6 bases and J lost 7 bases. The CDR3 contains 14 residues. Looked up from germline, CDR1 is MNHNY and CDR2 is SVGAGI (reference sequence). CDR3 nucleotides: TGTGCCAGCAGCAAGGACAGGGCGTACCAGCCCCAGCATTTT. The encoded protein is CASSKDRAYQPQHF.

The chain recombines TRBV6-5 with TRBJ1-1; D is unresolved. This CDR3 has 13 residues. V lost 4 bases and J 2 bases, leaving 8 bases between the germline ends. CDR1 MNHEY and CDR2 SVGAGI come from the germline V gene. CDR3 amino acids: CASSWRGNTEAFF. In DNA, the CDR3 is TGTGCCAGCAGTTGGCGGGGAAACACTGAAGCTTTCTTT.

The genes are TRBV2 and TRBJ1-6; TRBD1 might be the D (5 bases). Germline V lookup: CDR1 SNHLY, CDR2 FYNNEI. CDR3 length: 14 amino acids. V dropped 6 bases and J dropped 7 bases, with 13 bases sitting between them. CDR3 residues: CASSYSGGNSPLHF. CDR3 coding DNA: TGTGCCAGCAGCTACTCCGGGGGGAATTCACCCCTCCACTTT.

The CDR3 sequence is CASSQDWGAYEQYF. For the CDR3, the DNA is TGTGCCAGCAGCCAAGATTGGGGGGCCTACGAGCAGTACTTC. V usage is TRBV3-1 (or the pseudogene TRBV3-2) and J usage is TRBJ2-7; D is perhaps TRBD2 (6 bases). The germline gives CDR1 LGHDT, CDR2 YNNKEL (reference sequence). The CDR3 is 14 amino acids. V dropped 0 bases and J dropped 2 bases, with 8 bases sitting between them.

V is TRBV7-8 and J is TRBJ1-1; D is perhaps TRBD1 (5 bases). CDR1 is SGHVS and CDR2 is FQNEAQ in the germline V gene. The CDR3 totals 12 residues. The germline V and J ends were trimmed by 8 bases and 0 bases, with 7 bases remaining between them. The CDR3 sequence is CASWTMNTEAFF. CDR3 bases: TGTGCCAGCTGGACAATGAACACTGAAGCTTTCTTT.

This clone was found a few times. This chain joins TRBV4-3 and TRBJ1-2, with 10 bases fitting TRBD1. V was clipped by 3 bases and J by 3 bases; unmatched bases: 7. Per germline, CDR1 LGHNA and CDR2 YSLEER. The CDR3 is 16 residues long. Here the CDR3 DNA reads TGCGCCAGCAGCCAGAACCCGGGACAGGGGTACTATGGCTACACCTTC. It is translated as CASSQNPGQGYYGYTF.

V gene TRBV10-3 combines with J gene TRBJ2-3; a weak D match, TRBD2 (5 bases). The CDR3 runs 14 residues. Trimming shortened V by 6 bases and J by 2 bases, and 12 bases separated the two germline ends. Germline CDR1 reads ENHRY; CDR2 reads SYGVKD. The CDR3 reads CAIRGTRDTDTQYF. The CDR3 nucleotides are TGTGCCATCAGAGGAACTAGGGACACAGATACGCAGTATTTT.

The chain carries TRBV3-1 (or the pseudogene TRBV3-2) and TRBJ2-7; 10 bases align to TRBD1. V lost 4 bases to trimming and J lost 5 bases; unmatched junction nucleotides: 8. This CDR3 region has 15 residues. CDR1 is LGHDT, CDR2 YNNKEL, per germline (reference sequence). The CDR3 bases are TGTGCCAGCAGCCCGATGGGACAGGGGATCCACGAGCAGTACTTC. Its translation: CASSPMGQGIHEQYF.